This entry describes one TCR beta chain. These data belong to a study of OX40 agonist ivuxolimab in advanced cancers. About the research overall: The mean age was approximately 60 years, ranging from 23 to 79, with 65% to 85% of participants male.

The CDR3 totals 15 residues. Germline values: CDR1 SGHTA, CDR2 FQGNSA. Deletions cut 3 bases from V and 4 bases from J, with 15 bases between. This table comes from immunoSEQ multiplex PCR, and its TCRdb copy is limited to in-frame clones, with some not included. The table shows around 56,000 clones, with approximately 80% occurring only once. V and J are TRBV7-2 and TRBJ1-1, with D possibly being TRBD1 (6 bases). This sample comprised CD4+ or CD8+ T cells sorted from blood, obtained in a trial of the OX40 agonist ivuxolimab. This TCR came from an adult with an advanced solid tumor such as melanoma, head and neck, liver or kidney cancer. The CDR3 DNA reads TGTGCCAGCAGCTTCCCAGACAGGAGAAGCACTGAAGCTTTCTTT. Translating gives CASSFPDRRSTEAFF.